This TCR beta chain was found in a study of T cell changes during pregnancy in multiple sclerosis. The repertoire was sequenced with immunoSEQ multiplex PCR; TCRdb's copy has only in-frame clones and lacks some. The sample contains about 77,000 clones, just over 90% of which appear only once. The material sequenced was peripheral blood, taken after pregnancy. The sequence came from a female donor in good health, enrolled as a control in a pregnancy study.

CDR3: CASSPRTGGNTEAFF. The CDR3 bases are TGTGCCAGCAGTCCTAGGACAGGGGGGAACACTGAAGCTTTCTTT. This chain connects TRBV28 to TRBJ1-1, with 10 bases that match TRBD1. V lost 5 bases to trimming and J lost 1 base; unmatched junction nucleotides: 4. Germline V CDR1 and CDR2: MDHEN, SYDVKM. The CDR3 length is 15 residues.